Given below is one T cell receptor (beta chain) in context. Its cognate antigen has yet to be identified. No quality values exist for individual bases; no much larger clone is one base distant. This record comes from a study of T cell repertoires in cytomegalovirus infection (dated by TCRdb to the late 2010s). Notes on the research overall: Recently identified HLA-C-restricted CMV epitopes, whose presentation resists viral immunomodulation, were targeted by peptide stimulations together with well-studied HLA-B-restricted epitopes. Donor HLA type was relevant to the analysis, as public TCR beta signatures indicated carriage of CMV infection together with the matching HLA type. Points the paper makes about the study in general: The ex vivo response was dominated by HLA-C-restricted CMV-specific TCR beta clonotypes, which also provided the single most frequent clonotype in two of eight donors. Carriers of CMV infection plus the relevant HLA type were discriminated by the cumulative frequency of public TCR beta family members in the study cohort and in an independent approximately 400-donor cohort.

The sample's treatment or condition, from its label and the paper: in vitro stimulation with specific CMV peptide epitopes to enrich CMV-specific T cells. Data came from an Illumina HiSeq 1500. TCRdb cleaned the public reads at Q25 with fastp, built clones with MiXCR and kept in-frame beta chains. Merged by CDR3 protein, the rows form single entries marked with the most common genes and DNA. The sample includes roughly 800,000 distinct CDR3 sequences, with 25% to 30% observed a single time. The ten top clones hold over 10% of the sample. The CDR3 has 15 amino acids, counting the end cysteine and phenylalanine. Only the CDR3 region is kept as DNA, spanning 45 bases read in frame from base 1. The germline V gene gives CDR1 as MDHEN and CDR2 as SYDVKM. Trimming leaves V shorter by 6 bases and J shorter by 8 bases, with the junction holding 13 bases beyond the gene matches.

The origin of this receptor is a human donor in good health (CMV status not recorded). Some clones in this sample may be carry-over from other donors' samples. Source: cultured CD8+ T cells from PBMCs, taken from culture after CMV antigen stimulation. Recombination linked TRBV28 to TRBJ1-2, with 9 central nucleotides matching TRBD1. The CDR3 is CASSQQGQGRHGYTF. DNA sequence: TGTGCCAGCAGCCAGCAGGGACAGGGTAGGCACGGCTACACCTTC.